This TCR beta chain originates from a study of T cells in Graves' hyperthyroidism and ophthalmopathy. The overall study: Pretreatment peripheral blood was obtained at initial diagnosis. Notes on the study in general: Classification by a 13 V-J model distinguished ophthalmopathy from stable hyperthyroidism. The model identified upcoming ophthalmopathy a median approximately six months ahead of onset.

Amplification yielded TCR beta CDR3 regions, with RNA transcripts as the source. Carried out on the TCR CDR3, a first-round RT-PCR used the HTBI primer set. TCRdb reprocessed the multiplex PCR reads with MiXCR, giving one entry per CDR3 protein. Of some 620,000 distinct CDR3 sequences in the sample, roughly 16% were seen once. In this sample, this clonotype turned up a few times. Its antigen is not known. The length of the CDR3 is 15 residues. The V gene's germline CDR1 is DFQATT and CDR2 SNEGSKA (reference sequence). V was clipped by 5 bases and J by 0 bases, with 16 bases between them. It was 8 to 10 ml of fresh peripheral blood that supplied the PBMCs.

The receptor's source is a woman aged 25 to 45 with Graves' hyperthyroidism. Sequenced material: blood. This rearrangement joins TRBV20-1 to TRBJ1-1, with TRBD1 as a possible D gene (5 bases). The CDR3 DNA is TGCAGTGCTCTTTCGATGGGGGGGTTGAACACTGAAGCTTTCTTT. It specifies CSALSMGGLNTEAFF.